A single sample is the source of the 32 T cell receptor beta chains below, sequenced in a study of blood T cells in healthy people across ages. Through a sample-barcoded 5' primer and a J-beta primer mix, a second PCR was run for roughly 7 to 11 cycles. From the 5' RACE reads, TCRdb called clonotypes with MiXCR, one entry per CDR3 protein. The data show about 780,000 distinct CDR3 sequences, around 24% seen once. The data also belong to a second study, concerning T cells of mothers and their children.

The sample comprised blood. The receptors were gathered from a boy aged 10-17 years in good health.

A few counts support this clonotype. The rearrangement joins TRBV4-1 to TRBJ2-5; D possibly corresponds to TRBD2 (6 bases). Trimming took 4 bases from V and 0 from J, leaving 15 bases between them. The germline V gene has CDR1 MGHRA and CDR2 YSYEKL. The length of the CDR3 is 16 residues. Here the CDR3 reads CASSPGGSGYQETQYF. The DNA of the CDR3 is TGCGCCAGCAGCCCAGGAGGGAGTGGGTACCAAGAGACCCAGTACTTC.

The chain carries TRBV7-3 and TRBJ1-1; 8 nucleotides agree with TRBD1. V was clipped by 5 bases and J by 11 bases; unmatched bases: 7. Per the germline V gene, CDR1 is SGHTA and CDR2 is FQGTGA. The CDR3 length is 12 residues. CDR3 protein: CASSRGQEGAFF. For the CDR3, the DNA is TGTGCCAGCAGCAGGGGACAGGAAGGGGCTTTCTTT. Full variable domain (remainder filled in from reference TRBV7-3 and TRBJ1-1): GAGVSQTPSNKVTEKGKYVELRCDPISGHTALYWYRQSLGQGPEFLIYFQGTGAADDSGLPNDRFFAVRPEGSVSTLKIQRTERGDSAVYLCASSRGQEGAFFGQGTRLTVV.

The chain recombines TRBV20-1 with TRBJ2-7, with 12 nucleotides matching TRBD2. V lost 6 bases, J lost 0 bases, and 3 bases stayed unmatched. This CDR3 comprises 14 residues. Germline loops: CDR1 DFQATT, CDR2 SNEGSKA (reference sequence). CDR3 loop: CSALAGGNSYEQYF. CDR3 in DNA: TGCAGTGCCCTAGCGGGGGGGAACTCCTACGAGCAGTACTTC.

This clonotype was recorded a few times. The J gene is TRBJ1-3, the V gene TRBV14; 11 positions agree with TRBD1. The CDR3 is made up of 18 amino acids. The germline CDR1 and CDR2 sequences are SGHDN and FVKESK. The J segment lost 0 bases and the V segment lost 1 base, leaving 5 bases of the junction unmatched. The CDR3 region has the DNA TGTGCCAGCAGCCAAGGGACAGGGGGCCGACGCTCTGGAAACACCATATATTTT. Translating it yields CASSQGTGGRRSGNTIYF.

This chain connects TRBV9 to TRBJ2-7; unclear D gene. The CDR3 extends over 15 amino acids. The germline V gene encodes CDR1 SGDLS and CDR2 YYNGEE. Trimming cost V 0 bases and J 0 bases, with 10 bases left between them. CDR3 bases: TGTGCCAGCAGCGTAGGGGCGCAGGCCTCCTACGAGCAGTACTTC. This encodes CASSVGAQASYEQYF.

The V and J genes are TRBV19 and TRBJ2-2; D assignment may be TRBD1 or TRBD2 (5 bases each). Germline V gene lookup returns CDR1 LNHDA and CDR2 SQIVND (reference sequence). Trimming left V 8 bases short and J 7 bases short, with 20 bases between. The CDR3 consists of 15 residues. Here the CDR3 DNA reads TGTGCCAGTCAGGAGAGAGGGGTAAAGGGCGGGGAGCTGTTTTTT. Amino acid sequence: CASQERGVKGGELFF. Supplemented by reference TRBV19 and TRBJ2-2, the full variable domain reads DGGITQSPKYLFRKEGQNVTLSCEQNLNHDAMYWYRQDPGQGLRLIYYSQIVNDFQKGDIAEGYSVSREKKESFPLTVTSAQKNPTAFYLCASQERGVKGGELFFGEGSRLTVL.

This clonotype was detected once. The CDR3 coding sequence is TGTGCCATCAAACTTAGGGACGGACCCTACACTGAAGCTTTCTTT. Translating it yields CAIKLRDGPYTEAFF. This rearrangement joins TRBV10-3 to TRBJ1-1, with D possibly being TRBD1 (5 bases). The V gene lost 7 bases and the J gene lost 3 bases, with 18 bases spanning the gap. This CDR3 has 15 residues. Germline assignment: CDR1 ENHRY and CDR2 SYGVKD.

V is TRBV15 and J is TRBJ2-5, with D unclear. Trimming stripped 1 base from V and 1 base from J, with 10 bases between. Germline V lookup: CDR1 LNHNV, CDR2 YYDKDF (reference sequence). This CDR3 spans 15 amino acids. CDR3 sequence (DNA): TGTGCCACCAGCAGAGGTGGTGTCAGCCAAGAGACCCAGTACTTC. This codes for CATSRGGVSQETQYF. Combining the CDR3 with reference TRBV15 and TRBJ2-5 gives the whole variable domain DAMVIQNPRYQVTQFGKPVTLSCSQTLNHNVMYWYQQKSSQAPKLLFHYYDKDFNNEADTPDNFQSRRPNTSFCFLDIRSPGLGDTAMYLCATSRGGVSQETQYFGPGTRLLVL.

The chain joins TRBV27 to TRBJ2-5; possible D gene TRBD2, 5 bases. The germline CDR1 and CDR2 sequences are MNHEY and SMNVEV (reference sequence). Trimming removed 1 base at V and 2 bases at J, with 11 bases between. The CDR3 contains 15 residues. In DNA, the CDR3 is TGTGCCAGCAGTTTATATGCAGCGGAACAAGAGACCCAGTACTTC. As protein: CASSLYAAEQETQYF.

This chain connects TRBV20-1 to TRBJ2-1; 8 positions match TRBD2. Germline V gene sequence: CDR1 DFQATT, CDR2 SNEGSKA (reference sequence). V shed 4 bases and J 4 bases; nucleotides not matched to a gene: 9. The CDR3 sequence is 15 residues long. CDR3 sequence (DNA): TGCAGTGCTATTAATTTTGCGGGGGGATACAATGAGCAGTTCTTC. As protein: CSAINFAGGYNEQFF.

The sample holds a few counts of this clonotype. V gene TRBV20-1 combines with J gene TRBJ2-3; a weak D match, TRBD1 (6 bases). CDR1 and CDR2 from the germline V gene are DFQATT and SNEGSKA (reference sequence). The CDR3 is 15 residues long. Trimming took 3 bases from V and 2 from J, leaving 15 bases between them. The CDR3 DNA reads TGCAGTGCTAGGGGACAAGGGGGTGACACAGATACGCAGTATTTT. This codes for CSARGQGGDTDTQYF.

This clonotype was detected only a few times. This chain links TRBV24-1 with TRBJ2-5; weak D call: TRBD1 (8 bases). The germline gives CDR1 KGHDR, CDR2 SFDVKD. The CDR3 is 16 residues long. Trimming took 4 bases from V and 2 from J, leaving 16 bases between them. The CDR3 nucleotides read TGTGCCACCAGTGAGAGGACAGGGAGGGGGCAAGAGACCCAGTACTTC. Protein product: CATSERTGRGQETQYF.

This clonotype was detected only a few times. The chain carries TRBV11-2 and TRBJ2-5, with D perhaps TRBD1 (6 bases). There are 14 residues in the CDR3. V lost 3 bases and J lost 2, with 10 bases in between. Germline V gives CDR1 SGHAT, CDR2 FQNNGV. CDR3 sequence reads: CASSFWTDQETQYF. The CDR3 coding sequence is TGTGCCAGCAGCTTCTGGACAGATCAAGAGACCCAGTACTTC.

This clonotype was observed a handful of times. The V call is TRBV21-1, the J call TRBJ1-1; the table's D call of TRBD1 was not tested on the DNA. TRBV21-1 is marked as a pseudogene. The CDR3 loop spans 13 amino acids. The CDR3, as DNA: TGTGCCAACTCCAGGGGGCGACGTAGGGTAGCTTTCTTT. This codes for CANSRGRRRVAFF.

This clonotype was observed a handful of times. The rearrangement links TRBV5-5 to TRBJ2-5, with D perhaps given as TRBD1 or TRBD2 (5 bases each). The J call is doubtful: the DNA matches TRBJ2-1 better. The CDR3 covers 15 residues. Germline CDR1 SGHKS, CDR2 YYEKEE (reference sequence). CDR3 region: CASSSLAGAHNEQFF. In nucleotides, the CDR3 is TGTGCCAGCAGCTCTTTAGCCGGGGCTCACAATGAGCAGTTCTTC.

This clonotype was observed a handful of times. The chain couples TRBV27 to TRBJ1-2; a possible D gene is TRBD1 (6 bases). Germline loops: CDR1 MNHEY, CDR2 SMNVEV (reference sequence). Trimming stripped 5 bases from V and 3 bases from J, with 16 bases between. The CDR3 loop spans 15 amino acids. The CDR3 loop is CASSLRQDSYYGYTF. CDR3 bases: TGTGCCAGCAGTCTCAGACAGGACTCTTACTATGGCTACACCTTC.

The J gene is TRBJ2-6, the V gene TRBV5-1; D is ambiguous. The CDR3 covers 17 residues. V was shortened by 3 bases and J by 0 bases, with 13 bases between the two germline ends. Per germline, CDR1 SGHRS and CDR2 YFSETQ. CDR3 bases: TGCGCCAGCAGCTCGAGGTCAGCCACCTCTGGGGCCAACGTCCTGACTTTC. This sequence encodes CASSSRSATSGANVLTF. Full variable domain (remainder filled in from reference TRBV5-1 and TRBJ2-6): KAGVTQTPRYLIKTRGQQVTLSCSPISGHRSVSWYQQTPGQGLQFLFEYFSETQRNKGNFPGRFSGRQFSNSRSEMNVSTLELGDSALYLCASSSRSATSGANVLTFGAGSRLTVL.

This clonotype has only a few counts. The rearrangement uses TRBV27 and TRBJ2-7, with a tentative D call TRBD1 (5 bases). Trimming stripped 3 bases from V and 5 bases from J, with 11 bases between. The length of the CDR3 is 13 residues. Germline CDR1 is MNHEY and CDR2 is SMNVEV (reference sequence). CDR3 DNA: TGTGCCAGCAGTTTTGGGGCAGAGAACGAGCAGTACTTC. This gives the protein CASSFGAENEQYF.

The genes are TRBV7-2 and TRBJ2-7; the D is unclear. From germline, CDR1 is SGHTA and CDR2 FQGNSA. The CDR3 is 14 residues long. V was cut by 5 bases and J by 0 bases, with 11 bases left in between. The CDR3 DNA reads as TGTGCCAGCAGCCCAGACCTGAGCTCCTACGAGCAGTACTTC. This codes for CASSPDLSSYEQYF.

CDR3 sequence reads: CASSRGATRNEQFF. For the CDR3, the DNA is TGTGCCAGCAGCCGGGGGGCGACGAGAAATGAGCAGTTCTTC. The chain combines TRBV3-1 with TRBJ2-1; D tentatively reads TRBD1 or TRBD2 (6 bases each). In germline, CDR1 is LGHDT, CDR2 YNNKEL (reference sequence). The CDR3 contains 14 residues. V lost 4 bases, J lost 7 bases, and 14 bases lay in between.

This clonotype turned up a few times. V gene TRBV7-9 combines with J gene TRBJ2-5; D is unresolved. The last part of the DNA fits TRBJ2-7 better; the J call may be wrong. The CDR3 spans 17 residues. Germline CDR1 is SEHNR and CDR2 is FQNEAQ (reference sequence). CDR3 sequence: CASSLFGPSIRFVEQYF. The CDR3 DNA is TGTGCCAGCAGCTTATTCGGGCCAAGCATACGTTTTGTCGAGCAGTACTTC.

This clonotype was observed a handful of times. This chain uses TRBV2 with TRBJ2-7, with 13 bases matching TRBD2. The end of the DNA is better explained by TRBJ2-1, so the J call may be wrong. CDR3 length equals 16 residues. Germline assignment: CDR1 SNHLY and CDR2 FYNNEI. CDR3 loop: CASSYSGTSGAHEQFF. For the CDR3, the DNA is TGTGCCAGCAGTTATTCCGGGACTAGCGGGGCCCATGAGCAGTTCTTC.

The gene calls are TRBV20-1 and TRBJ2-2; 8 nucleotides match TRBD2. This CDR3 has 13 residues. Per the germline V gene, CDR1 is DFQATT and CDR2 is SNEGSKA (reference sequence). V dropped 8 bases and J dropped 12; count of bases not matched to a gene: 14. CDR3 region: CSFKRGGWDKLFF. CDR3 DNA: TGCAGTTTCAAACGGGGGGGCTGGGACAAGCTGTTTTTT.

This sequence joins TRBV4-1 and TRBJ2-5; 8 nucleotides agree with TRBD2. V dropped 0 bases and J dropped 3; count of bases not matched to a gene: 6. This CDR3 comprises 16 residues. Per the germline V gene, CDR1 is MGHRA and CDR2 is YSYEKL. CDR3: CASSQEGGGPEETQYF. CDR3 bases: TGCGCCAGCAGCCAAGAAGGCGGGGGGCCGGAAGAGACCCAGTACTTC.

J is TRBJ2-3 and V is TRBV7-9; D gene uncertain. Trimming took off 2 bases at V and 12 bases at J, with 9 bases between the two ends. CDR1 and CDR2 from the germline V gene are SEHNR and FQNEAQ (reference sequence). This CDR3 region has 11 residues. CDR3 in amino acids: CASSLTHHQYF. In DNA form, the CDR3 reads TGTGCCAGCAGCTTAACACACCATCAGTATTTT.

This chain links TRBV4-1 with TRBJ2-7; D is ambiguous. The germline V gene encodes CDR1 MGHRA and CDR2 YSYEKL. V gave up 1 base and J gave up 2 bases, with 9 bases separating them. CDR3 length: 14 amino acids. The CDR3 bases are TGCGCCAGCAGCCAAGGGATCGGTGCCTACGAGCAGTACTTC. Translating it yields CASSQGIGAYEQYF.

This clonotype was observed many times. The chain employs TRBV20-1 and TRBJ2-5, with D tentatively TRBD2 (5 bases). Per the germline V gene, CDR1 is DFQATT and CDR2 is SNEGSKA (reference sequence). Trimming took off 0 bases at V and 4 bases at J, with 18 bases between the two ends. The CDR3 is 16 residues long. Written as DNA, the CDR3 is TGCAGTGCTAGAGATCCCCAGGACTCGCCCCGAGAGACCCAGTACTTC. Its protein is CSARDPQDSPRETQYF.

The J gene is TRBJ1-2, the V gene TRBV20-1, with unresolved D. Germline V gene lookup returns CDR1 DFQATT and CDR2 SNEGSKA (reference sequence). The CDR3 loop spans 12 amino acids. V lost 0 bases and J lost 8, with 10 bases in between. The CDR3 DNA is TGCAGTGCTAGAGAGGACCGGCGGGGCTACACCTTC. Residues: CSAREDRRGYTF.

This clonotype came up a few times. The chain couples TRBV14 to TRBJ1-1, with 8 bases aligning to TRBD1. Germline V lookup: CDR1 SGHDN, CDR2 FVKESK. Trimming cost V 3 bases and J 3 bases; bases outside gene matches: 6. The CDR3 is 15 residues long. DNA of the CDR3: TGTGCCAGCAGCCAGGAACAGGGGGGAGACACTGAAGCTTTCTTT. Amino acid sequence: CASSQEQGGDTEAFF.

This clonotype was detected only a few times. The rearrangement joins TRBV11-2 to TRBJ2-1; D may be TRBD2 (6 bases). The CDR3 runs 15 residues. Trimming removed 8 bases from V and 0 bases from J, with 14 bases in between. Per germline, CDR1 SGHAT and CDR2 FQNNGV. The CDR3 nucleotides read TGTGCCAGCGGAGTAGCGGCCAGCTCCTACAATGAGCAGTTCTTC. This translates into CASGVAASSYNEQFF.

The chain has TRBV11-1 and TRBJ2-5, with TRBD2 matching over 15 bases. The CDR3 is made up of 19 amino acids. V gave up 5 bases and J gave up 2 bases; unmatched junction bases: 12. The germline V gene encodes CDR1 SGHAT and CDR2 FQDESV (reference sequence). The DNA of the CDR3 is TGTGCCAGCAGCCCCACTTGGACTAGCGGGGGGGAAAGGCAAGAGACCCAGTACTTC. It translates to CASSPTWTSGGERQETQYF.

This clonotype turned up a few times. The V and J genes are TRBV7-9 and TRBJ2-5, with 8 bases lining up with TRBD1. CDR3 size: 12 residues. CDR1 is SEHNR and CDR2 is FQNEAQ in the germline V gene (reference sequence). The V gene end was trimmed by 5 bases and the J gene end by 11 bases; junction bases not matched to a gene: 7. The CDR3: CASSDLDREQYF. CDR3 nucleotides: TGTGCCAGCAGCGATCTGGACAGGGAGCAGTACTTC. The entire variable domain, with the rest obtained from reference TRBV7-9 and TRBJ2-5, is as follows: DTGVSQNPRHKITKRGQNVTFRCDPISEHNRLYWYRQTLGQGPEFLTYFQNEAQLEKSRLLSDRFSAERPKGSFSTLEIQRTEQGDSAMYLCASSDLDREQYFGPGTRLLVL.